This T cell receptor beta chain was identified during a study of T-cell memory formation after mild COVID-19. Regarding the study as a whole: Clones that shrank (day 15 to 85) were balanced CD4/CD8, whereas later expanders leaned CD4+. Memory from before infection featured some responding clones, which suggests cross-reactive memory joined.

This clonotype has more than one count but fewer than ten. No antigen is known for it. The CDR3 has 15 amino acids. Germline CDR1 is SGHTA and CDR2 is FQGNSA. V lost 1 base to trimming and J lost 2 bases, with 9 bases between them. 5'RACE with constant-segment primers built TCRalpha and TCRbeta cDNA libraries with UMIs. A single record per CDR3 protein comes from TCRdb applying MiXCR to the 5' RACE reads. The profile shows 300,000 to 400,000 distinct CDR3 sequences, around 28% of them singletons. The sequence derives from an adult woman who had mild COVID-19 (a few samples of this study predate the infection). Cell type and time point are not known. This sequence joins TRBV7-2 and TRBJ2-1; unclear D gene. What was sequenced was PBMCs or a T cell subset sorted from them (not recorded which). CDR3 bases: TGTGCCAGCAGCTTAGAGGGTTCTCCCTACAATGAGCAGTTCTTC. Translated, it gives CASSLEGSPYNEQFF.